This is a list of T cell receptor beta chains from one sample in a study of blood T cell repertoires in COVID-19. The protocol was immunoSEQ multiplex PCR, while the TCRdb copy is restricted to in-frame clones and leaves out a portion. In the table there are some 190,000 clones, about 90% of which are singletons. The specimen was peripheral blood. These receptors were obtained from a man aged 18 to 35 with active or convalescent COVID-19. Each CDR3 is given with its conserved first and last residue. The order of the fields is clone size, D gene, J gene, V gene, CDR3 protein, CDR3 DNA. D genes are given only for firm matches. Size is stated for part of the rows, as once, few or many counts, or as a class when the clone is expanded.

. TRBD1 TRBJ1-1 TRBV11-2 CASSYHTGDTEAFF TGTGCCAGCAGCTACCACACAGGGGACACTGAAGCTTTCTTT
. TRBD1 TRBJ1-5 TRBV6-6 CASRYRGQGADQPQHF TGTGCCAGCCGATACAGGGGGCAGGGGGCAGATCAGCCCCAGCATTTT
. TRBD2 TRBJ2-1 TRBV7-6 CASSFGGSVFNEQFF TGTGCCAGCAGCTTTGGCGGGAGTGTATTCAATGAGCAGTTCTTC
. TRBD1 TRBJ2-4 TRBV24-1 CATSDGTGGCIQYF TGTGCCACCAGTGACGGGACAGGGGGCTGCATTCAGTACTTC
. TRBD2 TRBJ2-1 TRBV12-3/TRBV12-4 CASSIAGYNEQFF TGTGCCAGCAGCATAGCGGGGTACAATGAGCAGTTCTTC
. TRBD2 TRBJ2-3 TRBV5-1 CASSSSGGDIDTQYF TGCGCCAGCAGCTCTAGCGGGGGGGACATAGATACGCAGTATTTT
. TRBD1 TRBJ2-2 TRBV19 CASSIQGAATGELFF TGTGCCAGTAGTATACAGGGGGCGGCCACCGGGGAGCTGTTTTTT
. . TRBJ2-1 TRBV4-3 CASSLRLKEGKFF TGCGCCAGCAGCCTCCGCCTTAAGGAGGGGAAGTTCTTC
. . TRBJ1-1 TRBV7-9 CASSPGGGRRTEAFF TGTGCCAGCAGCCCGGGAGGCGGCAGGCGCACTGAAGCTTTCTTT
. . TRBJ2-1 TRBV3-1/TRBV3-2 CASSQDLQVSYNEQFF TGTGCCAGCAGCCAAGACCTACAGGTGTCCTACAATGAGCAGTTCTTC
once . TRBJ1-2 TRBV5-4 CASSPRGGADYGYTF TGTGCCAGCAGCCCGAGAGGCGGGGCTGACTATGGCTACACCTTC
. . TRBJ1-3 TRBV18 CASSPRGKGLGNTIYF TGTGCCAGCTCACCACGGGGCAAGGGGCTCGGAAACACCATATATTTT
. . TRBJ2-7 TRBV30 CAWSNSYEQYF TGTGCCTGGAGCAACAGCTACGAGCAGTACTTC
. TRBD1 TRBJ2-7 TRBV18 CASSGTGAYEQYF TGTGCCAGCTCAGGAACAGGGGCATACGAGCAGTACTTC
. . TRBJ2-1 TRBV11-2 CASSLYGRGGDEQFF TGTGCCAGCAGCTTATATGGGCGGGGAGGTGATGAGCAGTTCTTC
. TRBD1 TRBJ1-2 TRBV15 CATTPGGLNYGYTF TGTGCCACCACTCCAGGGGGCCTTAACTATGGCTACACCTTC
. . TRBJ2-3 TRBV11-2 CASKSFRRDTQYF TGTGCCAGCAAGTCATTTCGGAGAGATACGCAGTATTTT
. TRBD2 TRBJ2-7 TRBV2 CASRRGSGGASEQYF TGTGCCAGCAGGCGGGGTAGCGGGGGGGCCTCCGAGCAGTACTTC
. . TRBJ1-1 TRBV7-2 CASSLEVGPGAFF TGTGCCAGCAGCTTAGAGGTAGGCCCGGGAGCTTTCTTT
. TRBD2 TRBJ2-1 TRBV11-2 CASSLLGTSGYNEQFF TGTGCCAGCAGCTTATTAGGGACTAGCGGTTACAATGAGCAGTTCTTC
. . TRBJ1-1 TRBV12-5 CASGLVTGPGNTEAFF TGTGCTAGTGGTTTGGTCACAGGACCGGGGAACACTGAAGCTTTCTTT
. . TRBJ2-1 TRBV5-1 CASRAPGAANEQFF TGCGCCAGCAGAGCTCCGGGAGCCGCCAATGAGCAGTTCTTC
. . TRBJ2-7 TRBV2 CASTRGGTAYEQYF TGTGCCAGCACCCGAGGAGGGACAGCTTACGAGCAGTACTTC
. . TRBJ1-1 TRBV19 CASSTRGSDTEAFF TGTGCCAGTAGTACCAGGGGTTCGGACACTGAAGCTTTCTTT
. TRBD1 TRBJ2-7 TRBV30 CAWSALDREGYEQYF TGTGCCTGGAGTGCACTGGACAGGGAAGGGTACGAGCAGTACTTC
. TRBD1 TRBJ1-5 TRBV24-1 CATSEGTVGVYQPQHF TGTGCCACCAGTGAGGGGACAGTGGGGGTCTATCAGCCCCAGCATTTT
. TRBD1 TRBJ2-3 TRBV15 CATSRKLRTGSNSRDTQYF TGTGCCACCAGCAGAAAATTGCGGACAGGGTCAAATTCGAGAGATACGCAGTATTTT
once . TRBJ1-1 TRBV19 CASIHPGGGNEAFF TGTGCCAGTATACACCCGGGGGGCGGGAATGAAGCTTTCTTT
. . TRBJ2-2 TRBV4-3 CASSQTHSFGELFF TGCGCCAGCAGCCAGACACACAGTTTCGGGGAGCTGTTTTTT
. TRBD2 TRBJ2-3 TRBV7-2 CASSLELAGGTDTQYF TGTGCCAGCAGCTTAGAACTAGCGGGCGGCACAGATACGCAGTATTTT
once TRBD1 TRBJ1-1 TRBV9 CASSARDRDATEAFF TGTGCCAGCAGCGCCCGGGACAGGGATGCGACTGAAGCTTTCTTT
. TRBD1 TRBJ2-6 TRBV4-1 CASSQYVGQHLSGANVLTF TGCGCCAGCAGCCAATATGTGGGACAGCATCTCTCTGGGGCCAACGTCCTGACTTTC
. . TRBJ1-1 TRBV30 CAWAWGRATEAFF TGTGCCTGGGCTTGGGGCAGGGCGACTGAAGCTTTCTTT